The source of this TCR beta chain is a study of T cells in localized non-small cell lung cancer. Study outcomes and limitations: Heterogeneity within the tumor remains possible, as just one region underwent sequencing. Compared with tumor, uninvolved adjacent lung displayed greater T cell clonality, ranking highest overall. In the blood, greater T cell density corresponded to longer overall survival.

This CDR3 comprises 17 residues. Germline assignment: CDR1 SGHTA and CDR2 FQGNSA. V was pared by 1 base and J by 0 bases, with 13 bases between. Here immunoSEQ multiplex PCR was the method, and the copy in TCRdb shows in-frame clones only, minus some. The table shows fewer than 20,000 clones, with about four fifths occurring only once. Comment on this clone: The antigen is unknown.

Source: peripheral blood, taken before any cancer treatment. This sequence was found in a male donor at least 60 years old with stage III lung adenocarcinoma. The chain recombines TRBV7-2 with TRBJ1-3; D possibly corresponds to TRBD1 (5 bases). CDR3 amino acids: CASSLVGTAGSGNTIYF. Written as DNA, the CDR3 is TGTGCCAGCAGCTTAGTGGGGACGGCCGGCTCTGGAAACACCATATATTTT.